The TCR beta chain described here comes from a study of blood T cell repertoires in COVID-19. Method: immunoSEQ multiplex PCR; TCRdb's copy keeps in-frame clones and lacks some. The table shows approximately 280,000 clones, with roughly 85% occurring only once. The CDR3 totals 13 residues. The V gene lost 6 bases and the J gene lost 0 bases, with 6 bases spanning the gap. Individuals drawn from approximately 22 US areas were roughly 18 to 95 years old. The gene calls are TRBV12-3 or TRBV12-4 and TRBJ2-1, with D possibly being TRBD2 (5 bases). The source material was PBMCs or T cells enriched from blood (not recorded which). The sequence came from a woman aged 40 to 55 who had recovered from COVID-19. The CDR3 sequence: CASRGVSYNEQFF. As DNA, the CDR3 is TGTGCCAGCAGGGGAGTCTCCTACAATGAGCAGTTCTTC.